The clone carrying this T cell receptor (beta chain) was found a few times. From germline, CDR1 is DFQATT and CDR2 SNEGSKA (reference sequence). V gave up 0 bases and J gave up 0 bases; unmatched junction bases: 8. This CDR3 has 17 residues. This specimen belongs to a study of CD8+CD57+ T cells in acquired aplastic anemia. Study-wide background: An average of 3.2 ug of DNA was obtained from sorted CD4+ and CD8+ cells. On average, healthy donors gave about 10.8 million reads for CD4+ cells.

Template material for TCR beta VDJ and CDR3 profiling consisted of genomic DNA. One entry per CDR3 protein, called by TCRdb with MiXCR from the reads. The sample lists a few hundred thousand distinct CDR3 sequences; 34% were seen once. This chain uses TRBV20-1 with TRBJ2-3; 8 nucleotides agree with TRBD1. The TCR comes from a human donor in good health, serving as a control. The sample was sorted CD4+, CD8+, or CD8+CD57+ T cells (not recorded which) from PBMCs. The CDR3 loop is CSARDPHRGTSTDTQYF. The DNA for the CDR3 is TGCAGTGCTAGAGATCCACACAGGGGGACTAGCACAGATACGCAGTATTTT.